These 13 T cell receptor beta chains share one sample of origin, sequenced in a study of shared clonotypes between healthy human individuals (TCRdb year 2020). Library construction relied on the immunoSEQ multiplex PCR assay. In its TCRdb copy, this immuneACCESS table keeps in-frame sequences only and misses some clones. Where compared with another copy, unresolved V genes explain less than half of these, and the others have no known cause. The sample table lists around 430,000 clones, 70% to 80% of them with a count of one. The ten largest clones capture about 12% of the sample. Sequencing was carried out using PBMCs. The receptors shown here come from a woman between 35 and 50 years old in good health. Some clones in this sample may be carry-over from other donors' samples.

J is TRBJ2-7 and V is TRBV18; D unclear. Germline V gene lookup returns CDR1 KGHSH and CDR2 LQKENI. Trimming left V 0 bases short and J 2 bases short, with 11 bases between. The CDR3 extends over 15 amino acids. The CDR3 loop is CASSPPSQSPYEQYF. CDR3 DNA sequence: TGTGCCAGCTCACCACCCTCACAGTCACCCTACGAGCAGTACTTC.

V and J are TRBV9 and TRBJ2-3, with TRBD2 matching over 12 bases. CDR3 length: 17 amino acids. The V gene's germline CDR1 is SGDLS and CDR2 YYNGEE. With 0 bases clipped from V and 4 bases from J, the junction kept 6 bases outside the gene matches. In nucleotides, the CDR3 is TGTGCCAGCAGCGTAGCGTCTAGCGGGAGGGGAGCAGATACGCAGTATTTT. This sequence encodes CASSVASSGRGADTQYF.

The table lists this clone with many counts. V gene TRBV6-6 combines with J gene TRBJ2-7, with 9 positions matching TRBD1. V dropped 9 bases and J dropped 6; count of bases not matched to a gene: 9. The CDR3 has 13 residues. The germline CDR1 and CDR2 sequences are MNHNY and SVGAGI (reference sequence). The CDR3 spells CASSGQGEGEQYF. CDR3 bases: TGTGCCAGTTCGGGACAGGGTGAGGGCGAGCAGTACTTC.

The CDR3 protein is CASSITTGGSYEQYF. The CDR3 bases are TGTGCCAGTAGTATAACGACAGGGGGCTCCTACGAGCAGTACTTC. The gene calls are TRBV19 and TRBJ2-7; TRBD1 matches 9 bases. Germline trimming cut 2 bases from V and 0 bases from J; bases unmatched to any gene: 2. Germline V gene data show CDR1 as LNHDA and CDR2 as SQIVND (reference sequence). The CDR3 is 15 amino acids.

Regarding this clone: Other DNA sequences in this specimen translate into the identical CDR3. This rearrangement joins TRBV5-6 to TRBJ2-1; 13 nucleotides match TRBD2. Per the germline V gene, CDR1 is SGHDT and CDR2 is YYEEEE. The CDR3 contains 16 residues. With 4 bases clipped from V and 3 bases from J, the junction kept 4 bases outside the gene matches. The CDR3 protein is CASSPGLAGVYNEQFF. The CDR3, as DNA: TGTGCCAGCAGCCCCGGACTAGCGGGGGTCTACAATGAGCAGTTCTTC. The entire variable domain, with the rest obtained from reference TRBV5-6 and TRBJ2-1, is as follows: DAGVTQSPTHLIKTRGQQVTLRCSPKSGHDTVSWYQQALGQGPQFIFQYYEEEERQRGNFPDRFSGHQFPNYSSELNVNALLLGDSALYLCASSPGLAGVYNEQFFGPGTRLTVL.

This clone is a singleton in its sample. J is TRBJ2-7 and V is TRBV6-5; 8 bases fit TRBD2. The CDR3 runs 16 residues. V was pared by 4 bases and J by 0 bases, with 8 bases of the junction left unmatched. CDR1 is MNHEY and CDR2 is SVGAGI in the germline V gene. CDR3 DNA: TGTGCCAGCAGTTTACAGGTGGCGGGAGGCTCCTACGAGCAGTACTTC. It codes for CASSLQVAGGSYEQYF.

The chain couples TRBV19 to TRBJ2-1; tentative D call: TRBD1 (5 bases). Germline assignment: CDR1 LNHDA and CDR2 SQIVND (reference sequence). Trimming cost V 6 bases and J 0 bases, with 9 bases left between them. This CDR3 is 14 amino acids long. The CDR3 region has the DNA TGTGCCAGTAGCCGACAGTACTCCTACAATGAGCAGTTCTTC. Its translation is CASSRQYSYNEQFF.

The V call is TRBV27, the J call TRBJ2-3; weak D call: TRBD1 (6 bases). V dropped 8 bases and J dropped 2 bases, with 14 bases sitting between them. The CDR3 is 14 amino acids. Germline V gives CDR1 MNHEY, CDR2 SMNVEV (reference sequence). In DNA form, the CDR3 reads TGTGCCAGCTCCCGGGACACGAACACAGATACGCAGTATTTT. Translating gives CASSRDTNTDTQYF.

J is TRBJ2-3 and V is TRBV7-8, with unresolved D. Trimming pared 1 base from V and 6 bases from J, leaving 5 bases between. This CDR3 region has 12 residues. Germline V lookup: CDR1 SGHVS, CDR2 FQNEAQ. The CDR3 reads CASSLVADTQYF. As DNA, the CDR3 is TGTGCCAGCAGCTTAGTGGCGGATACGCAGTATTTT.

The rearrangement uses TRBV7-9 and TRBJ2-7, with D uncertain. Germline V gene sequence: CDR1 SEHNR, CDR2 FQNEAQ (reference sequence). The V and J ends lost 5 bases and 2 bases respectively, with 4 bases between them. The CDR3 extends over 11 amino acids. The CDR3 DNA is TGTGCCAGCAGCGACCCCTACGAGCAGTACTTC. This translates into CASSDPYEQYF.

This chain links TRBV29-1 with TRBJ2-7; 10 positions agree with TRBD2. The junction had 6 bases not matched to a gene; V was cut back by 6 bases and J by 4 bases. This CDR3 region has 13 residues. CDR1 is SQVTM and CDR2 is ANQGSEA in the germline V gene. The CDR3 bases are TGCAGCGTGCGGACTAGCGGAGCTTACGAGCAGTACTTC. Translating it yields CSVRTSGAYEQYF.

V gene TRBV7-9 combines with J gene TRBJ2-7, with D perhaps being TRBD1 or TRBD2 (5 bases each). The germline V gene has CDR1 SEHNR and CDR2 FQNEAQ (reference sequence). Trimming pared 2 bases from V and 6 bases from J, leaving 17 bases between. The CDR3 runs 15 residues. In nucleotides, the CDR3 is TGTGCCAGCAGCTTACCGGGACCCACCGCGGGCGAGCAGTACTTC. This codes for CASSLPGPTAGEQYF.

In DNA, the CDR3 is TGTGCCAGCAGCTCACGGGCAGCTACTTTACTAGCGGGAGATTCCTACGAGCAGTACTTC. Protein product: CASSSRAATLLAGDSYEQYF. The chain employs TRBV7-6 and TRBJ2-7; 11 nucleotides align to TRBD2. The CDR3 is made up of 20 amino acids. Unmatched junction bases numbered 18, after V lost 4 bases and J lost 1 base. Germline V gene data show CDR1 as SGHVS and CDR2 as FNYEAQ.